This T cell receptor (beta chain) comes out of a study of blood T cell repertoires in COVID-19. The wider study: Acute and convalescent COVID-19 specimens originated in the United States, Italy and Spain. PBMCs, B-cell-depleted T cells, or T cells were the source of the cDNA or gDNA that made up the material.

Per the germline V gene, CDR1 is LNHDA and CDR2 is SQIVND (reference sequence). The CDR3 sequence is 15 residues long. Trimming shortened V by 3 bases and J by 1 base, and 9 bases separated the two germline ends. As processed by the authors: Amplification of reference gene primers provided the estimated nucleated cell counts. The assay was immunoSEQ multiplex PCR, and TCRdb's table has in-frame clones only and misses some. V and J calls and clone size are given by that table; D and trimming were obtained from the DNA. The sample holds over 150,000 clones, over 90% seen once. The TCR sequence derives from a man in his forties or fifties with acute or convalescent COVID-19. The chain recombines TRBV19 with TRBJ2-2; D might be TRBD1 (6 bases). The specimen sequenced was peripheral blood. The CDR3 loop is CASSIRGGNTGELFF. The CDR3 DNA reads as TGTGCCAGTAGTATCAGGGGTGGGAACACCGGGGAGCTGTTTTTT. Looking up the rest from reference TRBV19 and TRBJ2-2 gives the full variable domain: DGGITQSPKYLFRKEGQNVTLSCEQNLNHDAMYWYRQDPGQGLRLIYYSQIVNDFQKGDIAEGYSVSREKKESFPLTVTSAQKNPTAFYLCASSIRGGNTGELFFGEGSRLTVL.